The 19 T cell receptor beta chains below all came from one sample that was sequenced in a study of breast tumors, draining lymph nodes, adjacent tissues. TCRdb analysed the multiplex PCR reads with MiXCR anew, one entry per CDR3 protein. This sample has about 120,000 distinct CDR3 sequences, with about 20% found just once. Samples came from axillary lymph nodes draining the breast cancer. The sample was axillary lymph node tissue. These receptors all stem from a female donor with breast cancer. Some clones in this sample may be carry-over from other donors' samples.

This chain connects TRBV2 to TRBJ2-7; D is uncertain. The CDR3 has 11 residues. In germline, CDR1 is SNHLY, CDR2 FYNNEI. V gave up 6 bases and J gave up 7 bases, with 10 bases separating them. The CDR3 here is CASRGGREQYF. The CDR3 region has the DNA TGTGCCAGCAGGGGTGGCCGGGAGCAGTACTTC.

This clonotype has ten or more counts. The chain is built from TRBV20-1 and TRBJ2-7; TRBD2 might be the D (6 bases). CDR3 length: 13 amino acids. The V gene's germline CDR1 is DFQATT and CDR2 SNEGSKA (reference sequence). Trimming took 1 base from V and 6 from J, leaving 13 bases between them. CDR3 nucleotides: TGCAGTGCTAGAGGGAGGGGTTCTGGCGAGCAGTACTTC. This translates into CSARGRGSGEQYF.

At least ten counts were recorded for this clonotype. The chain employs TRBV6-5 and TRBJ2-1, with 7 positions matching TRBD1. CDR1 is MNHEY and CDR2 is SVGAGI in the germline V gene. The CDR3 spans 14 residues. V shed 3 bases and J 7 bases; nucleotides not matched to a gene: 6. DNA of the CDR3: TGTGCCAGCAGTTATGGACAGGTGGATAATGAGCAGTTCTTC. Encoded protein: CASSYGQVDNEQFF.

This clonotype came up many times. This sequence joins TRBV4-1 and TRBJ2-1; no clear D gene. The CDR3 spans 17 residues. Looked up from germline, CDR1 is MGHRA and CDR2 is YSYEKL. Between the trimmed V and J ends, which lost 1 base and 0 bases, there was a span of 13 bases. The CDR3 sequence is CASSQAPGVSSYNEQFF. The CDR3 DNA reads TGCGCCAGCAGCCAAGCTCCGGGTGTGAGCTCCTACAATGAGCAGTTCTTC.

This chain uses TRBV28 with TRBJ1-3, with D perhaps TRBD1 (6 bases). V lost 5 bases and J lost 1, with 15 bases in between. This CDR3 comprises 16 residues. Germline values: CDR1 MDHEN, CDR2 SYDVKM. The CDR3 loop is CASSVTGSISGNTIYF. CDR3 nucleotide sequence: TGTGCCAGCAGTGTAACAGGGTCTATATCTGGAAACACCATATATTTT.

Turning to this clonotype: At one of its ends the junction is not consistent with the germline gene, which may arise from a read error. The rearrangement joins TRBV7-7 to TRBJ2-1; 10 nucleotides align to TRBD2. The CDR3 loop spans 15 amino acids. CDR1 SSHAT and CDR2 FNYEAQ come from the germline V gene (reference sequence). CDR3 in amino acids: CASSLSPSGSYEQFF. CDR3 DNA: TGTGCTAGCAGCTTAAGCCCTAGCGGGAGCTATGAGCAGTTCTTC. The whole variable domain, filled in from reference TRBV7-7 and TRBJ2-1, reads GAGVSQSPRYKVTKRGQDVTLRCDPISSHATLYWYQQALGQGPEFLTYFNYEAQPDKSGLPSDRFSAERPEGSISTLTIQRTEQRDSAMYRCASSLSPSGSYEQFFGPGTRLTVL.

A few counts support this clonotype. A much larger clone lies one base from this, so it may be a read error. The V gene is TRBV20-1, the J gene TRBJ2-7, with D possibly being TRBD2 (6 bases). Germline assignment: CDR1 DFQATT and CDR2 SNEGSKA (reference sequence). The length of the CDR3 is 15 residues. This CDR3 reads CSARDFGGKTYEQHF. The CDR3 bases are TGCAGTGCTAGAGATTTTGGCGGGAAGACCTACGAGCAGCACTTC.

This clonotype appeared a few times. The J gene is TRBJ1-5, the V gene TRBV7-2; 7 nucleotides agree with TRBD1. The V and J ends lost 5 bases and 5 bases, in that order; junction bases with no gene match: 9. The length of the CDR3 is 15 residues. The germline gives CDR1 SGHTA, CDR2 FQGNSA. The DNA for the CDR3 is TGTGCCAGCAGCCCCCAGACAGGGTACGATCAGCCCCAGCATTTT. This gives the protein CASSPQTGYDQPQHF.

The chain couples TRBV18 to TRBJ1-4; 8 positions agree with TRBD1. Germline V CDR1 and CDR2: KGHSH, LQKENI. V trimming: 5 bases; J trimming: 9 bases; junction bases outside the gene matches: 11. CDR3 size: 15 residues. DNA of the CDR3: TGTGCCAGCTCATTCAACAGGGGGGAAAATAAAAAACTGTTTTTT. This gives the protein CASSFNRGENKKLFF.

This clonotype was counted ten times or more. V usage is TRBV6-5 and J usage is TRBJ2-2, with D maybe TRBD1 (5 bases). CDR1 and CDR2 from the germline V gene are MNHEY and SVGAGI. The V end was cut by 7 bases, the J end by 4 bases, with 19 bases between. The CDR3 runs 16 residues. The CDR3 DNA sequence: TGTGCCAGCACCTTATTCGACAGTGTGGGCACCGGGGAGCTGTTTTTT. This sequence encodes CASTLFDSVGTGELFF.

At least ten counts were recorded for this clonotype. The V gene is TRBV5-1, the J gene TRBJ2-1; 8 bases match TRBD1. The junction had 9 bases not matched to a gene; V was cut back by 5 bases and J by 8 bases. Germline V gene data show CDR1 as SGHRS and CDR2 as YFSETQ. The CDR3 sequence is 14 residues long. CDR3 sequence: CASSPTSGGYEQFF. DNA for the CDR3: TGCGCCAGCAGTCCTACCTCAGGGGGCTATGAGCAGTTCTTC.

This clonotype was detected only a few times. The chain links TRBV19 to TRBJ2-2; a weak D match, TRBD1 (6 bases). The V gene lost 4 bases and the J gene lost 1 base, with 16 bases spanning the gap. The CDR3 spans 17 residues. Germline CDR1 is LNHDA and CDR2 is SQIVND (reference sequence). CDR3 sequence reads: CASSNSQGFGNTGELFF. Here the CDR3 DNA reads TGTGCCAGTAGTAACAGCCAGGGGTTCGGGAACACCGGGGAGCTGTTTTTT.

This clonotype was recorded many times. The genes are TRBV24-1 and TRBJ2-5, with 7 bases identical to TRBD1. The CDR3 is 16 residues long. CDR1 is KGHDR, CDR2 SFDVKD, per germline. J gave up 0 bases and V 2 bases, and 5 bases lay outside the gene matches. The CDR3 loop is CATSDSGTANQETQYF. In nucleotides, the CDR3 is TGTGCCACCAGTGATTCCGGGACAGCAAACCAAGAGACCCAGTACTTC.

This clonotype was recorded many times. The V and J genes are TRBV5-1 and TRBJ2-1; TRBD1 or TRBD2 may be the D gene (6 bases each). Germline CDR1 reads SGHRS; CDR2 reads YFSETQ. The CDR3 has 15 residues. Trimming pared 0 bases from V and 4 bases from J, leaving 11 bases between. CDR3 nucleotides: TGCGCCAGCAGCTTGGTAGCGGACAGTTACAATGAGCAGTTCTTC. Translated, it gives CASSLVADSYNEQFF.

In this sample, this clonotype turned up many times. The chain has TRBV6-5 and TRBJ2-2; D is ambiguous. V was trimmed by 6 bases and J by 1 base, leaving 9 bases between them. This CDR3 is built from 14 residues. CDR1 is MNHEY and CDR2 is SVGAGI in the germline V gene. The CDR3 here is CASRVSVNTGELFF. CDR3 sequence (DNA): TGTGCCAGCAGGGTTTCGGTGAACACCGGGGAGCTGTTTTTT.

In regard to this clonotype: A much more abundant neighbour one base away suggests this may be a read error. This chain uses TRBV6-5 with TRBJ2-3; 7 nucleotides match TRBD2. CDR3 length: 15 residues. The germline V gene has CDR1 MNHEY and CDR2 SVGAGI. V was clipped by 6 bases and J by 2 bases; unmatched bases: 8. CDR3 loop: CASRRGLGPTDTQYF. For the CDR3, the DNA is TGTGCCAGCAGACGCGGACTAGGGCCCACAGATACGCAGTATTTT.

This clonotype appeared many times. Sequence at one end of the junction differs from germline and may be a read error. The rearrangement uses TRBV19 and TRBJ2-5; 7 bases fit TRBD1. CDR1 LNHDA and CDR2 SQIVND come from the germline V gene (reference sequence). The CDR3 length is 14 residues. CDR3 coding DNA: TGTGCTAGTAGCGCCACAGGGGTAGGAGAGACCCAGTACTTC. The encoded protein is CASSATGVGETQYF.

This clonotype was counted at least ten times. J is TRBJ1-2 and V is TRBV14; D may be TRBD1 (5 bases). CDR1 and CDR2 (germline): SGHDN, FVKESK. V lost 3 bases and J 10 bases, leaving 12 bases between the germline ends. The CDR3 runs 12 residues. The DNA for the CDR3 is TGTGCCAGCAGCCAGGGGGAGACGGACTACACCTTC. Protein: CASSQGETDYTF.

This clonotype came up a few times. The CDR3 coding sequence is TGTGCCAGCAGCCAACGGGGGACAGGGCATTTCTTT. Amino acids: CASSQRGTGHFF. The chain couples TRBV7-2 to TRBJ1-1; TRBD1 aligns across 9 bases. The J segment lost 13 bases and the V segment lost 5 bases, leaving 8 bases of the junction unmatched. The CDR3 totals 12 residues. Germline values: CDR1 SGHTA, CDR2 FQGNSA.